This entry lists 28 T cell receptor beta chains sequenced from one sample in a study of beta chain features in type 1 diabetes. cDNA synthesis used the whole RNA isolate, giving expressed TCRB sequences. Method: immunoSEQ multiplex PCR; TCRdb's copy keeps in-frame clones and lacks some. The sample includes 350,000 to 400,000 clones, about 15% of them seen just once. The sample taken for sequencing was naive CD4+ T cells from blood. The receptors come from a woman younger than 30 in good health.

This clone has just a few counts. This chain joins TRBV10-3 and TRBJ2-1; D gene unclear. CDR1 ENHRY and CDR2 SYGVKD come from the germline V gene. CDR3 size: 11 residues. The V end lost 2 bases, the J end lost 7 bases, and 3 bases lay between the germline ends. The CDR3 sequence: CAISERNEQFF. The CDR3 bases are TGTGCCATCAGTGAGCGGAATGAGCAGTTCTTC.

A few counts support this clone. The rearrangement joins TRBV2 to TRBJ2-3; no reliable D call. The length of the CDR3 is 14 residues. Germline CDR1 and CDR2: SNHLY and FYNNEI. V was shortened by 4 bases and J by 2 bases, with 10 bases between the two germline ends. In DNA form, the CDR3 reads TGTGCCAGCAGTGCAGGCGCGTTCACAGATACGCAGTATTTT. It translates to CASSAGAFTDTQYF.

This clone has just a few counts. The chain has TRBV15 and TRBJ2-3; D is possibly TRBD2 (5 bases). Germline loops: CDR1 LNHNV, CDR2 YYDKDF (reference sequence). Between the trimmed V and J ends, which lost 8 bases and 1 base, there was a span of 19 bases. This CDR3 is built from 16 residues. Here the CDR3 reads CATLPGWEKRTDTQYF. CDR3 sequence (DNA): TGTGCCACCCTACCGGGATGGGAGAAGCGCACAGATACGCAGTATTTT.

This clone showed up just a few times. The rearrangement uses TRBV28 and TRBJ1-1; D call uncertain. The V end was cut by 10 bases, the J end by 0 bases, with 18 bases between. CDR3 length equals 15 residues. Per the germline V gene, CDR1 is MDHEN and CDR2 is SYDVKM. The CDR3 nucleotides read TGTGCCAACGAACAACTGGGGAGCATGAACACTGAAGCTTTCTTT. Encoded protein: CANEQLGSMNTEAFF.

This clone appeared a few times. The chain joins TRBV30 to TRBJ1-2; D is unclear. Trimming pared 4 bases from V and 1 base from J, leaving 7 bases between. Germline values: CDR1 GTSNPN, CDR2 SVGIG (reference sequence). The CDR3 runs to 12 residues. The CDR3 bases are TGTGCCTGGACCACGGGTAACTATGGCTACACCTTC. It translates to CAWTTGNYGYTF.

The rearrangement uses TRBV2 and TRBJ1-5, with no clear D. V shed 8 bases and J shed 7 bases, with 15 bases lying between them. CDR1 is SNHLY and CDR2 is FYNNEI in the germline V gene. The CDR3 has 13 amino acids. CDR3 DNA sequence: TGTGCCAGCGGGAGGGTGGAGGGACAGCCCCAGCATTTT. Translation: CASGRVEGQPQHF.

The chain combines TRBV5-1 with TRBJ2-1; D is unresolved. Trimming removed 4 bases from V and 4 bases from J, with 15 bases in between. The germline V gene encodes CDR1 SGHRS and CDR2 YFSETQ. The CDR3 is 15 residues long. Here the CDR3 DNA reads TGCGCCAGCAGCCTAATAGACTCCGCTTACAATGAGCAGTTCTTC. Translation: CASSLIDSAYNEQFF.

This clone came up a few times. The chain combines TRBV4-1 with TRBJ2-2, with 7 bases fitting TRBD1. The V gene's germline CDR1 is MGHRA and CDR2 YSYEKL. This CDR3 is 16 amino acids long. The trim removed 2 bases at V and 5 bases at J, leaving 8 bases unmatched. CDR3 amino acids: CASSQRDRAGTGELFF. In nucleotides, the CDR3 is TGCGCCAGCAGCCAACGTGACAGGGCTGGGACCGGGGAGCTGTTTTTT.

The chain joins TRBV29-1 to TRBJ2-2; weak D call: TRBD1 (5 bases). Between the trimmed V and J ends, which lost 3 bases and 5 bases, there was a span of 13 bases. Germline CDR1 SQVTM, CDR2 ANQGSEA. This CDR3 is 14 amino acids long. The CDR3 sequence is CSVDLYRGTGELFF. Written as DNA, the CDR3 is TGCAGCGTTGATCTTTATAGGGGTACCGGGGAGCTGTTTTTT.

J is TRBJ2-5 and V is TRBV6-1; possibly TRBD1 for D (6 bases). V was trimmed by 1 base and J by 1 base, leaving 7 bases between them. Germline V CDR1 and CDR2: MNHNS, SASEGT. The CDR3 consists of 14 residues. CDR3 in amino acids: CASSEGQVQETQYF. CDR3 bases: TGTGCCAGCAGTGAAGGACAGGTCCAAGAGACCCAGTACTTC.

This clone was detected a few times. A read error may account for a junction end that differs from germline. DNA of the CDR3: TGTGCCAGCAGCTTGGGACTAGTATCCTCCAATGAGCAGTTCTTC. It codes for CASSLGLVSSNEQFF. The rearrangement joins TRBV5-4 to TRBJ2-1; perhaps TRBD2 as D (6 bases). The CDR3 has 15 residues. Germline V gene sequence: CDR1 SGHNT, CDR2 YYREEE (reference sequence).

This clone was observed a few times. In the same sample, other DNA sequences code for this CDR3. The V and J genes are TRBV9 and TRBJ2-1, with 10 positions matching TRBD2. Trimming at V came to 4 bases and at J to 5 bases, leaving 6 bases not matched to a gene. The CDR3 totals 15 residues. Germline V gene sequence: CDR1 SGDLS, CDR2 YYNGEE. The CDR3 sequence: CASSPRTSGNNEQFF. The CDR3 nucleotides read TGTGCCAGCAGCCCCCGGACTAGCGGCAACAATGAGCAGTTCTTC.

The gene calls are TRBV19 and TRBJ2-1, with 12 bases matching TRBD2. Germline V gene lookup returns CDR1 LNHDA and CDR2 SQIVND (reference sequence). The length of the CDR3 is 15 residues. Losses at the gene ends were 5 bases for V and 4 bases for J; bases not matched to a gene: 3. The CDR3 sequence: CASSGTSGYYNEQFF. The CDR3 DNA is TGTGCCAGTAGTGGGACTAGCGGGTATTACAATGAGCAGTTCTTC.

V usage is TRBV15 and J usage is TRBJ2-7; maybe TRBD2 (6 bases). This CDR3 has 16 amino acids. The germline V gene has CDR1 LNHNV and CDR2 YYDKDF (reference sequence). V lost 0 bases, J lost 4 bases, and 16 bases lay in between. CDR3 region: CATSRDWSGSGYEQYF. For the CDR3, the DNA is TGTGCCACCAGCAGAGATTGGTCCGGGAGCGGGTACGAGCAGTACTTC.

This clone showed up just a few times. CDR3 coding DNA: TGTGCCAGCAGCGTAGGGGGCAGACTAGCGGGTACCAATGAGCAGTTCTTC. Residues: CASSVGGRLAGTNEQFF. This chain uses TRBV9 with TRBJ2-1; 10 nucleotides agree with TRBD2. Germline CDR1 reads SGDLS; CDR2 reads YYNGEE. The trim removed 0 bases at V and 6 bases at J, leaving 9 bases unmatched. The CDR3 is 17 residues long. Together with reference TRBV9 and TRBJ2-1, the CDR3 gives the full variable domain: DSGVTQTPKHLITATGQRVTLRCSPRSGDLSVYWYQQSLDQGLQFLIQYYNGEERAKGNILERFSAQQFPDLHSELNLSSLELGDSALYFCASSVGGRLAGTNEQFFGPGTRLTVL.

This chain joins TRBV10-2 and TRBJ2-2, with a weak D call TRBD2 (5 bases). This CDR3 is built from 13 residues. V lost 6 bases and J lost 5, with 10 bases in between. Germline loops: CDR1 WSHSY, CDR2 SAAADI. CDR3 in amino acids: CASRNPGTGELFF. The CDR3 bases are TGCGCCAGCAGGAATCCGGGGACCGGGGAGCTGTTTTTT.

This clone occurred a few times. The V gene is TRBV7-2, the J gene TRBJ1-2; TRBD1 aligns across 7 bases. Trimming cost V 5 bases and J 5 bases; bases outside gene matches: 14. Germline V gene sequence: CDR1 SGHTA, CDR2 FQGNSA. The CDR3 consists of 16 residues. The CDR3 region has the DNA TGTGCCAGCAGCCCAGTAATTGGACAGGACGGATATGGCTACACCTTC. Translating it yields CASSPVIGQDGYGYTF.

This clone came up a few times. This chain joins TRBV2 and TRBJ2-3, with 8 nucleotides matching TRBD1. Unmatched junction bases numbered 9, after V lost 6 bases and J lost 4 bases. The CDR3 extends over 15 amino acids. In germline, CDR1 is SNHLY, CDR2 FYNNEI. CDR3 residues: CASSRQGMVADTQYF. Here the CDR3 DNA reads TGTGCCAGCAGCCGACAGGGGATGGTTGCAGATACGCAGTATTTT. Full variable domain (rest looked up from reference TRBV2 and TRBJ2-3): EPEVTQTPSHQVTQMGQEVILRCVPISNHLYFYWYRQILGQKVEFLVSFYNNEISEKSEIFDDQFSVERPDGSNFTLKIRSTKLEDSAMYFCASSRQGMVADTQYFGPGTRLTVL.

This chain joins TRBV7-9 and TRBJ1-1; 11 bases align to TRBD1. Trimming at V came to 6 bases and at J to 3 bases, leaving 0 bases not matched to a gene. CDR3 length: 13 residues. Germline CDR1 reads SEHNR; CDR2 reads FQNEAQ (reference sequence). The CDR3 region is CASRGQGDTEAFF. The CDR3 DNA reads TGTGCCAGCAGGGGACAGGGGGACACTGAAGCTTTCTTT.

This chain links TRBV5-1 with TRBJ2-1; TRBD1 matches at 8 bases. This CDR3 region has 15 residues. Germline CDR1 SGHRS, CDR2 YFSETQ. The J segment lost 6 bases and the V segment lost 6 bases, leaving 11 bases of the junction unmatched. The CDR3 DNA reads as TGCGCCAGCACCCCGGACAGGGCGGTCGGCAATGAGCAGTTCTTC. Translated: CASTPDRAVGNEQFF.

There are a few counts of this clone. V is TRBV6-5 and J is TRBJ2-5, with TRBD2 as a possible D gene (5 bases). The length of the CDR3 is 13 residues. Per germline, CDR1 MNHEY and CDR2 SVGAGI. Trimming pared 2 bases from V and 6 bases from J, leaving 10 bases between. The CDR3 region is CASSYASSKTQYF. Here the CDR3 DNA reads TGTGCCAGCAGTTACGCTAGCAGCAAGACCCAGTACTTC.

The rearrangement uses TRBV6-5 and TRBJ2-2; D remains ambiguous. CDR1 and CDR2 (germline): MNHEY, SVGAGI. Trimming removed 0 bases from V and 7 bases from J, with 9 bases in between. The CDR3 is 14 amino acids. The CDR3 sequence: CASSYSPFLGELFF. CDR3 bases: TGTGCCAGCAGTTACTCCCCCTTTCTCGGGGAGCTGTTTTTT.

The rearrangement links TRBV7-9 to TRBJ1-2, with 9 nucleotides matching TRBD1. V was clipped by 5 bases and J by 5 bases; unmatched bases: 3. CDR1 and CDR2 (germline): SEHNR, FQNEAQ (reference sequence). This CDR3 has 13 amino acids. CDR3 in amino acids: CASSGGQGYGYTF. CDR3 sequence (DNA): TGTGCCAGCAGCGGTGGACAGGGGTATGGCTACACCTTC.

The chain has TRBV27 and TRBJ2-4; TRBD2 is a possible D gene (6 bases). The V and J ends lost 5 bases and 6 bases respectively, with 17 bases between them. CDR1 is MNHEY, CDR2 SMNVEV, per germline (reference sequence). CDR3 length: 15 residues. CDR3 in DNA: TGTGCCAGCAGTCTAAGTCGACTAGTGTCAAACATTCAGTACTTC. This translates into CASSLSRLVSNIQYF.

This chain joins TRBV11-3 and TRBJ2-5; 8 bases map to TRBD1. The CDR3 runs 14 residues. Trimming removed 5 bases from V and 2 bases from J; junction bases left unmatched: 4. Looked up from germline, CDR1 is SGHNT and CDR2 is YENEEA. CDR3 loop: CASSKDRAQETQYF. The CDR3 coding sequence is TGTGCCAGCAGCAAGGACAGGGCACAAGAGACCCAGTACTTC.

This chain links TRBV7-8 with TRBJ2-2, with 11 nucleotides matching TRBD1. The CDR3 is 17 residues long. CDR1 SGHVS and CDR2 FQNEAQ come from the germline V gene. Losses at the gene ends were 5 bases for V and 7 bases for J; bases not matched to a gene: 12. CDR3 in DNA: TGTGCCAGCAGCCTTATGGCGGGACAGGGGGTCATCGGGGAGCTGTTTTTT. Translating gives CASSLMAGQGVIGELFF.

This clone was detected a few times. This chain joins TRBV30 and TRBJ2-5; TRBD1 matches at 7 bases. V trimming: 2 bases; J trimming: 5 bases; junction bases outside the gene matches: 8. This CDR3 contains 14 residues. Germline CDR1 is GTSNPN and CDR2 is SVGIG (reference sequence). The CDR3 sequence: CAWSRQGAGETQYF. DNA for the CDR3: TGTGCCTGGAGTAGACAGGGCGCAGGGGAGACCCAGTACTTC.

CDR3 bases: TGCAGCGTCCGACAGGGGGCTTTAGATCAGCCCCAGCATTTT. This codes for CSVRQGALDQPQHF. The chain recombines TRBV29-1 with TRBJ1-5; 10 bases agree with TRBD1. The CDR3 loop spans 14 amino acids. J lost 5 bases, V lost 6 bases, and 7 bases had no gene match. Germline assignment: CDR1 SQVTM and CDR2 ANQGSEA.